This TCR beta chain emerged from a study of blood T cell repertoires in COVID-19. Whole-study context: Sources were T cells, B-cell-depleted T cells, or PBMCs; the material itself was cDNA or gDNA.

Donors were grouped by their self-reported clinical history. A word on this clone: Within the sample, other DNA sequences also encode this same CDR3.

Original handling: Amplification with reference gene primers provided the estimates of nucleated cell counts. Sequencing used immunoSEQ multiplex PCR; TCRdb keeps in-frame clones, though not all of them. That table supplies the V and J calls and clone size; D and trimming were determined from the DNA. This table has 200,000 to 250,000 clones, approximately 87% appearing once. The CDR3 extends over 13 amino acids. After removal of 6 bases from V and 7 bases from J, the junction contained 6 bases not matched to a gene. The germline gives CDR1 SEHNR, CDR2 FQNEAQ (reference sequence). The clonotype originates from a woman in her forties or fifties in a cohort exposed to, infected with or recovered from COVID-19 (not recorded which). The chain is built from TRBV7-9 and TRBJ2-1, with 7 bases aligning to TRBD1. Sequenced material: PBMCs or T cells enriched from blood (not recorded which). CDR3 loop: CASSSGQINEQFF. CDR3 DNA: TGTGCCAGCAGTTCGGGACAGATAAATGAGCAGTTCTTC.